Listed below are T cell receptor beta chains from one sample, sequenced in a study of T cell changes during pregnancy in multiple sclerosis. Using immunoSEQ multiplex PCR, the repertoire was profiled, and TCRdb retains in-frame clones only, with some absent. The sample carries tens of thousands of clones, around 94% recorded once. The sequencing here drew on peripheral blood, taken in the third trimester of pregnancy. All receptors derive from a female donor in good health, enrolled as a control in a pregnancy study. Each CDR3 is given with its conserved first and last residue. Each record gives: D gene, clone size, J gene, V gene, CDR3 length, CDR3 protein, CDR3 DNA. The D gene is left open where the match is weak. Clone size appears in some rows only: once, few, many, or a class for an expanded clone.

d_gene: .
abundance: .
j_gene: TRBJ2-7
v_gene: TRBV28
len: 15
CDR3aa: CASSGTPPSSYEQYF
CDR3nt: TGTGCCAGCTCAGGCACTCCCCCGAGCTCCTACGAGCAGTACTTC

d_gene: TRBD1
abundance: once
j_gene: TRBJ2-3
v_gene: TRBV28
len: 15
CDR3aa: CASRPGDRGTDTQYF
CDR3nt: TGTGCCAGCAGGCCCGGGGACAGAGGCACAGATACGCAGTATTTT

d_gene: .
abundance: .
j_gene: TRBJ2-3
v_gene: TRBV11-3
len: 15
CDR3aa: CASSLFAGEADTQYF
CDR3nt: TGTGCCAGCAGCCTATTTGCAGGGGAAGCAGATACGCAGTATTTT

d_gene: .
abundance: .
j_gene: TRBJ1-2
v_gene: TRBV5-4
len: 13
CDR3aa: CASSLGGFYGYTF
CDR3nt: TGTGCCAGCAGCTTGGGAGGATTTTATGGCTACACCTTC

d_gene: TRBD1
abundance: once
j_gene: TRBJ1-4
v_gene: TRBV2
len: 15
CDR3aa: CASGETGAANEKLFF
CDR3nt: TGTGCCAGCGGTGAAACAGGGGCGGCTAATGAAAAACTGTTTTTT

d_gene: .
abundance: .
j_gene: TRBJ1-1
v_gene: TRBV5-4
len: 12
CDR3aa: CASSSRGTEAFF
CDR3nt: TGTGCCAGCAGCTCGCGAGGGACTGAAGCTTTCTTT

d_gene: .
abundance: .
j_gene: TRBJ2-5
v_gene: TRBV6-6
len: 13
CDR3aa: CASSYDLQETQYF
CDR3nt: TGTGCCAGCAGTTACGATCTACAAGAGACCCAGTACTTC

d_gene: TRBD1
abundance: once
j_gene: TRBJ1-1
v_gene: TRBV6-6
len: 16
CDR3aa: CASSYSTGGYGTEAFF
CDR3nt: TGTGCCAGCAGTTACTCGACAGGGGGATATGGCACTGAAGCTTTCTTT

d_gene: .
abundance: .
j_gene: TRBJ2-1
v_gene: TRBV7-7
len: 15
CDR3aa: CASSQSTGAYNEQFF
CDR3nt: TGTGCCAGCAGCCAATCGACAGGAGCATACAATGAGCAGTTCTTC

d_gene: TRBD1
abundance: .
j_gene: TRBJ1-2
v_gene: TRBV6-1
len: 15
CDR3aa: CASSSTGTGDYGYTF
CDR3nt: TGTGCCAGCAGTTCTACCGGGACAGGGGACTATGGCTACACCTTC

d_gene: .
abundance: .
j_gene: TRBJ1-5
v_gene: TRBV5-5
len: 14
CDR3aa: CASSLAGGDQPQHF
CDR3nt: TGTGCCAGCAGCTTAGCGGGAGGCGATCAGCCCCAGCATTTT

d_gene: .
abundance: .
j_gene: TRBJ2-2
v_gene: TRBV7-9
len: 13
CDR3aa: CASSSRGRGELFF
CDR3nt: TGTGCCAGCAGCTCTAGAGGAAGAGGGGAGCTGTTTTTT

d_gene: .
abundance: .
j_gene: TRBJ1-2
v_gene: TRBV18
len: 13
CDR3aa: CASSRDRLYDYTF
CDR3nt: TGTGCCAGCTCACGAGACAGGTTGTATGACTACACCTTC

d_gene: TRBD2
abundance: .
j_gene: TRBJ2-3
v_gene: TRBV2
len: 14
CDR3aa: CASSDPLAGDTQYF
CDR3nt: TGTGCCAGCAGTGACCCTCTAGCGGGGGATACGCAGTATTTT

d_gene: .
abundance: .
j_gene: TRBJ2-3
v_gene: TRBV19
len: 15
CDR3aa: CASKYRHPEGDTQYF
CDR3nt: TGTGCCAGTAAATATCGGCACCCCGAGGGAGATACGCAGTATTTT

d_gene: TRBD2
abundance: .
j_gene: TRBJ2-1
v_gene: TRBV5-4
len: 15
CDR3aa: CASSKGLAGENEQFF
CDR3nt: TGTGCCAGCAGCAAAGGACTAGCGGGAGAAAATGAGCAGTTCTTC

d_gene: TRBD2
abundance: .
j_gene: TRBJ2-7
v_gene: TRBV4-1
len: 15
CDR3aa: CASTFQGGGPYEQYF
CDR3nt: TGCGCCAGCACCTTCCAAGGCGGGGGACCCTACGAGCAGTACTTC

d_gene: TRBD1
abundance: .
j_gene: TRBJ2-2
v_gene: TRBV29-1
len: 17
CDR3aa: CSVEEWGTGANTGELFF
CDR3nt: TGCAGCGTTGAAGAATGGGGGACAGGGGCGAACACCGGGGAGCTGTTTTTT

d_gene: .
abundance: .
j_gene: TRBJ2-2
v_gene: TRBV4-2
len: 19
CDR3aa: CASSPLGSAREANTGELFF
CDR3nt: TGTGCCAGCAGCCCCCTAGGATCGGCGCGCGAAGCGAACACCGGGGAGCTGTTTTTT

d_gene: TRBD1
abundance: .
j_gene: TRBJ2-7
v_gene: TRBV4-3
len: 15
CDR3aa: CASSPGTGTGNEQYF
CDR3nt: TGCGCCAGCAGCCCAGGAACCGGGACAGGGAACGAGCAGTACTTC

d_gene: .
abundance: .
j_gene: TRBJ2-3
v_gene: TRBV30
len: 16
CDR3aa: CAWSSGHWGGADTQYF
CDR3nt: TGTGCCTGGAGTTCGGGACATTGGGGGGGGGCAGATACGCAGTATTTT

d_gene: .
abundance: few
j_gene: TRBJ1-2
v_gene: TRBV19
len: 16
CDR3aa: CASSPAPTGEQLGYTF
CDR3nt: TGTGCCAGTAGCCCGGCCCCCACGGGAGAGCAGTTGGGCTACACCTTC

d_gene: .
abundance: .
j_gene: TRBJ1-5
v_gene: TRBV15
len: 13
CDR3aa: CATRGGAGQPQHF
CDR3nt: TGTGCCACCAGAGGCGGGGCTGGTCAGCCCCAGCATTTT

d_gene: .
abundance: .
j_gene: TRBJ2-7
v_gene: TRBV28
len: 14
CDR3aa: CASTIGLGSYEQYF
CDR3nt: TGTGCCAGCACTATCGGACTCGGCTCCTACGAGCAGTACTTC

d_gene: TRBD1
abundance: .
j_gene: TRBJ2-7
v_gene: TRBV28
len: 14
CDR3aa: CASHMKGALYEQYF
CDR3nt: TGTGCCAGCCATATGAAGGGGGCACTCTACGAGCAGTACTTC

d_gene: .
abundance: .
j_gene: TRBJ2-1
v_gene: TRBV11-2
len: 17
CDR3aa: CASSLVGSESSYNEQFF
CDR3nt: TGTGCCAGCAGCTTAGTTGGTAGCGAAAGCTCCTACAATGAGCAGTTCTTC

d_gene: .
abundance: .
j_gene: TRBJ2-7
v_gene: TRBV9
len: 13
CDR3aa: CASSVGNGYQQYF
CDR3nt: TGTGCCAGCAGCGTAGGCAACGGGTACCAGCAGTACTTC

d_gene: .
abundance: .
j_gene: TRBJ1-5
v_gene: TRBV30
len: 12
CDR3aa: CACSRGNQPQHF
CDR3nt: TGTGCCTGTTCAAGGGGGAATCAGCCCCAGCATTTT

d_gene: TRBD2
abundance: .
j_gene: TRBJ2-1
v_gene: TRBV6-5
len: 16
CDR3aa: CASSYLPAGGYNEQFF
CDR3nt: TGTGCCAGCAGTTACCTGCCAGCGGGGGGATACAATGAGCAGTTCTTC

d_gene: TRBD2
abundance: .
j_gene: TRBJ2-7
v_gene: TRBV2
len: 15
CDR3aa: CASRTNSGGVREQYF
CDR3nt: TGTGCCAGCAGGACAAATAGCGGGGGGGTTCGGGAGCAGTACTTC

d_gene: .
abundance: .
j_gene: TRBJ1-2
v_gene: TRBV29-1
len: 12
CDR3aa: CSVDRGAGGYTF
CDR3nt: TGCAGCGTTGACCGCGGGGCGGGGGGCTACACCTTC

d_gene: .
abundance: .
j_gene: TRBJ1-1
v_gene: TRBV10-1
len: 14
CDR3aa: CASSEYSGNTEAFF
CDR3nt: TGCGCCAGCAGTGAGTACAGCGGGAACACTGAAGCTTTCTTT

d_gene: TRBD1
abundance: once
j_gene: TRBJ1-1
v_gene: TRBV7-9
len: 15
CDR3aa: CASSVTGGMNTEAFF
CDR3nt: TGTGCCAGCAGCGTAACAGGGGGAATGAACACTGAAGCTTTCTTT

d_gene: TRBD2
abundance: .
j_gene: TRBJ2-3
v_gene: TRBV18
len: 15
CDR3aa: CASSTSGGDTDTQYF
CDR3nt: TGTGCCAGCTCGACTAGCGGGGGGGACACAGATACGCAGTATTTT

d_gene: .
abundance: .
j_gene: TRBJ1-3
v_gene: TRBV5-1
len: 14
CDR3aa: CASTTGNSGNTIYF
CDR3nt: TGCGCCAGCACTACAGGGAACTCTGGAAACACCATATATTTT

d_gene: .
abundance: .
j_gene: TRBJ2-3
v_gene: TRBV19
len: 15
CDR3aa: CASQQGPVTTDTQYF
CDR3nt: TGTGCCAGTCAACAGGGACCCGTCACTACAGATACGCAGTATTTT

d_gene: .
abundance: .
j_gene: TRBJ2-2
v_gene: TRBV5-1
len: 12
CDR3aa: CASRENTGELFF
CDR3nt: TGCGCCAGCCGCGAGAACACCGGGGAGCTGTTTTTT

d_gene: .
abundance: .
j_gene: TRBJ1-1
v_gene: TRBV7-2
len: 14
CDR3aa: CASSLASPLGEAFF
CDR3nt: TGTGCCAGCAGCTTAGCCTCTCCGCTAGGCGAAGCTTTCTTT